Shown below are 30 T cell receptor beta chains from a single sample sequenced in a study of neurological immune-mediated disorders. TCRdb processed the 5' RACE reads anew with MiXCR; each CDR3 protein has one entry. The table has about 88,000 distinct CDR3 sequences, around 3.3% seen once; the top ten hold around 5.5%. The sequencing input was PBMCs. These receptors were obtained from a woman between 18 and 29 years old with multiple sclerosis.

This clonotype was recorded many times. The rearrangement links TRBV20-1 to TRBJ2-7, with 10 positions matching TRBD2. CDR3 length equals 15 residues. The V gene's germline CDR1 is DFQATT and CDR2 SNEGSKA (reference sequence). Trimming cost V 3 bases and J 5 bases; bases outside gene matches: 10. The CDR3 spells CSASPTPGLANEQYF. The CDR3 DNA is TGCAGTGCTAGCCCAACTCCGGGACTAGCGAACGAGCAGTACTTC.

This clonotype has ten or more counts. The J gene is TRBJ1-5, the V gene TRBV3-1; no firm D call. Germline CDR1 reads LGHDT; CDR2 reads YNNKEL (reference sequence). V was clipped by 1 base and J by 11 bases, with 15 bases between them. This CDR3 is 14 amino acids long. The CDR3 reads CASSQGLPTSTQHF. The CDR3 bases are TGTGCCAGCAGCCAAGGCCTTCCGACTTCGACCCAGCATTTT.

The chain's CDR3 is CATSRDTEGTGYTF. DNA of the CDR3: TGTGCCACCAGCAGAGATACGGAGGGGACCGGCTACACCTTC. The rearrangement links TRBV15 to TRBJ1-2; the D gene is possibly TRBD1 (5 bases). V was cut by 0 bases and J by 8 bases, with 13 bases left in between. The CDR3 covers 14 residues. Germline CDR1 and CDR2: LNHNV and YYDKDF (reference sequence).

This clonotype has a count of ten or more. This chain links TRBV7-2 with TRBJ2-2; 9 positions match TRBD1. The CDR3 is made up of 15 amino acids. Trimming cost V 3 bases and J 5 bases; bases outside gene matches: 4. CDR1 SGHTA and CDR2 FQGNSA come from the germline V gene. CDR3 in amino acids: CASSLTGGWTGELFF. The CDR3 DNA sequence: TGTGCCAGCAGCTTGACAGGGGGATGGACCGGGGAGCTGTTTTTT.

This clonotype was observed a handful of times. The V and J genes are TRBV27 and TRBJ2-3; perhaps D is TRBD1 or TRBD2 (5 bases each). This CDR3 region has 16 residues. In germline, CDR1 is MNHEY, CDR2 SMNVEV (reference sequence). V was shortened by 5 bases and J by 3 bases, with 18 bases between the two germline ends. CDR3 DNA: TGTGCCAGCAGTCCCCAGGGAGCGCATATGACAGATACGCAGTATTTT. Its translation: CASSPQGAHMTDTQYF.

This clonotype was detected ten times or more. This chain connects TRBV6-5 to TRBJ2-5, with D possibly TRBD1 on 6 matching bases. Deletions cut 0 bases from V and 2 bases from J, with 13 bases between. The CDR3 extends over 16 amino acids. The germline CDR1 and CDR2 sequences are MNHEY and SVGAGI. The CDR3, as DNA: TGTGCCAGCAGTTACTCGGAGGCAGGGGCACAAGAGACCCAGTACTTC. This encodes CASSYSEAGAQETQYF.

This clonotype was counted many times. The CDR3 bases are TGCGCCAGCAGCTTGGGTGTGACCCAGGGAGATACGCAGTATTTT. As protein: CASSLGVTQGDTQYF. V usage is TRBV5-1 and J usage is TRBJ2-3; D might be TRBD1 (5 bases). Looked up from germline, CDR1 is SGHRS and CDR2 is YFSETQ. The CDR3 runs to 15 residues. The germline V and J ends were trimmed by 0 bases and 5 bases, with 13 bases remaining between them.

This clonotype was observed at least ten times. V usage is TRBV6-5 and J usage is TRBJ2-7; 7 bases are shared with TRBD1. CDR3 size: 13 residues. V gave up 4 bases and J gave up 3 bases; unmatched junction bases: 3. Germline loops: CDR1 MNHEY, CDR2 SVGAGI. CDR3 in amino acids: CASSSDRVYEQYF. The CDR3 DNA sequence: TGTGCCAGCAGTTCCGACAGGGTCTACGAGCAGTACTTC.

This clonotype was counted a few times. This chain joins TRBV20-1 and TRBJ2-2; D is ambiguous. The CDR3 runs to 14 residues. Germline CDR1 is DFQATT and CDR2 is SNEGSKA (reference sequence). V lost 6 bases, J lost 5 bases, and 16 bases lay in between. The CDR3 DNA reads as TGCAGTGCGAGACCTTCCTTCGGAACCGGGGAGCTGTTTTTT. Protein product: CSARPSFGTGELFF.

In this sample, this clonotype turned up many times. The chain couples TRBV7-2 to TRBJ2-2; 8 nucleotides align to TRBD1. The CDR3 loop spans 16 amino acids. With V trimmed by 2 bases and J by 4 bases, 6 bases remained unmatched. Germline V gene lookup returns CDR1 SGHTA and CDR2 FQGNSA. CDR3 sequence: CASSLKRDRSTGELFF. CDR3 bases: TGTGCCAGCAGCTTAAAACGGGACAGGTCCACCGGGGAGCTGTTTTTT.

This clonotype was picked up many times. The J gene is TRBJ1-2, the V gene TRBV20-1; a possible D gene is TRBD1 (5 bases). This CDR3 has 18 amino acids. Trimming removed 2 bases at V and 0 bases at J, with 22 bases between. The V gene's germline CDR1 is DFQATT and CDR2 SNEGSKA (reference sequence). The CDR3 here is CSARPPAWDLKANYGYTF. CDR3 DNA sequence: TGCAGTGCTAGACCTCCCGCGTGGGACCTCAAAGCTAACTATGGCTACACCTTC.

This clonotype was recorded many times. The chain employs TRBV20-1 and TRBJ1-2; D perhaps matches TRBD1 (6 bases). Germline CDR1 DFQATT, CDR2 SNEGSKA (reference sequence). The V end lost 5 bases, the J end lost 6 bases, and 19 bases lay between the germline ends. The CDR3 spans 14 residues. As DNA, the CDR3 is TGCAGTGCTCCCCTGGGCTTCAGGGGTCATGGCTACACCTTC. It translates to CSAPLGFRGHGYTF.

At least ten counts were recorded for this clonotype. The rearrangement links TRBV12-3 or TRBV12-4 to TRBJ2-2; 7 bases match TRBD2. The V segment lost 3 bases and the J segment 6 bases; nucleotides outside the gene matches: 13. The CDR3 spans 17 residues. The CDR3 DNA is TGTGCCAGCAGTTTGGCTAGCGGCCAGGAGATGGCCGGGGAGCTGTTTTTT. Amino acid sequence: CASSLASGQEMAGELFF.

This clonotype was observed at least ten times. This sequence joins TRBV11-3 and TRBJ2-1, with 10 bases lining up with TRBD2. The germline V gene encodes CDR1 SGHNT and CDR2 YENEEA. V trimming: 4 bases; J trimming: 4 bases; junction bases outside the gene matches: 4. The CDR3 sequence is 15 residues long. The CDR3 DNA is TGTGCCAGCAGCTGGGCTAGCGGGAGTTACAATGAGCAGTTCTTC. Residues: CASSWASGSYNEQFF.

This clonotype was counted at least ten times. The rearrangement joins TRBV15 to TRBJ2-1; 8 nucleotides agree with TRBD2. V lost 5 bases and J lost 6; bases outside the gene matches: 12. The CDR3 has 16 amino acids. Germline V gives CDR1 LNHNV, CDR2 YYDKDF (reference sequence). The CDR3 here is CATSALAADPVNEQFF. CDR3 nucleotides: TGTGCCACCAGCGCACTAGCGGCCGACCCGGTCAATGAGCAGTTCTTC.

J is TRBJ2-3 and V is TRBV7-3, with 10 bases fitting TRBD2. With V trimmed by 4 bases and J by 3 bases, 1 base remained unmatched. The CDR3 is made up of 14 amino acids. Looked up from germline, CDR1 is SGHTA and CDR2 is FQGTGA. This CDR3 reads CASSWGLATDTQYF. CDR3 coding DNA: TGTGCCAGCAGCTGGGGACTAGCGACAGATACGCAGTATTTT.

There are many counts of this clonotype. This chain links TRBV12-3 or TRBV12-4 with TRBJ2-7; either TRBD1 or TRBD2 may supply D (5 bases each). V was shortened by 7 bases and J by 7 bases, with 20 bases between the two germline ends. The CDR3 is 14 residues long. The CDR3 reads CASTVGTGLREQYF. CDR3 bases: TGTGCCAGCACTGTGGGAACGGGGCTTAGGGAGCAGTACTTC.

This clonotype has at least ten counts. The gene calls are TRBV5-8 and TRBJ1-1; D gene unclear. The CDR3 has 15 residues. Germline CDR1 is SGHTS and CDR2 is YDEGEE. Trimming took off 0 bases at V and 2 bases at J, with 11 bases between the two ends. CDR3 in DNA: TGTGCCAGCAGCTTGGGATCCTGGGGAAACACTGAAGCTTTCTTT. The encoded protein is CASSLGSWGNTEAFF.

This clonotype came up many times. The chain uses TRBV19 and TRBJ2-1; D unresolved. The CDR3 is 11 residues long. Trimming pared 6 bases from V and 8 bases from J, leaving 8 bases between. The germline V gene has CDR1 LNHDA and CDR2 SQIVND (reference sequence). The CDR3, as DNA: TGTGCCAGTAGGACTGTAGATGAGCAGTTCTTC. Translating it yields CASRTVDEQFF.

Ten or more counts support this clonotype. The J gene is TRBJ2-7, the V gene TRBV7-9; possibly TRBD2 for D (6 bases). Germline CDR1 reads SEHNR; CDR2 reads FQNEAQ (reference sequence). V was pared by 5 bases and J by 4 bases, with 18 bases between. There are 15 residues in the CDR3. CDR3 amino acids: CASSTPLGGPYEQYF. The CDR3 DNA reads TGTGCCAGCAGCACCCCGCTGGGGGGTCCTTACGAGCAGTACTTC.

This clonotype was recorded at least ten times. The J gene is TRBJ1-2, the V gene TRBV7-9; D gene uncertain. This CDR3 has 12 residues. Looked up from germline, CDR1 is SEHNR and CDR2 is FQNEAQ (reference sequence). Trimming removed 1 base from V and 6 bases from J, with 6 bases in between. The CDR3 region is CASSLGRDGYTF. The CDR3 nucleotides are TGTGCCAGCAGCTTAGGCAGAGATGGCTACACCTTC.

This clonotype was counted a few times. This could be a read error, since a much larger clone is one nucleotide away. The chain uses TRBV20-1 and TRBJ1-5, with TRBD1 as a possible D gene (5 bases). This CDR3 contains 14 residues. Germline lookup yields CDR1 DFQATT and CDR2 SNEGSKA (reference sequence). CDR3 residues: CSAAPGDGNQPQNF. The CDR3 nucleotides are TGCAGTGCCGCGCCGGGGGACGGCAATCAGCCCCAGAATTTT.

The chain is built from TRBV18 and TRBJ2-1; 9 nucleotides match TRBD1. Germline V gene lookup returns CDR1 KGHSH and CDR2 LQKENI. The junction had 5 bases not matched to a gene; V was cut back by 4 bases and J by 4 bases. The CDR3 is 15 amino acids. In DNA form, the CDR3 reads TGTGCCAGCTCACGAGGGACAGGGCCATACAATGAGCAGTTCTTC. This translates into CASSRGTGPYNEQFF.

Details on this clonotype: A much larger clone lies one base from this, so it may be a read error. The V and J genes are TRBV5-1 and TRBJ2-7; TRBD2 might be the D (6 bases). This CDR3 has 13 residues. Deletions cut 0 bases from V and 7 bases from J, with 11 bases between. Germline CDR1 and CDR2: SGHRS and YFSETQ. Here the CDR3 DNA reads TGCGCCAGCAGCTTGGGGAACAGCGGGGAGCAGTACTTC. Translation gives CASSLGNSGEQYF.

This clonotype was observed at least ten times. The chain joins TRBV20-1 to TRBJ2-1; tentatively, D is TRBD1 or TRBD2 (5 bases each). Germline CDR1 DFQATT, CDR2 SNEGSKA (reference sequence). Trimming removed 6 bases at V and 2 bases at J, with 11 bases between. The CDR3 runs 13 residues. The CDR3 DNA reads TGCAGTGCCCCCCGGGACCCCTACAATGAGCAGTTCTTC. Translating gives CSAPRDPYNEQFF.

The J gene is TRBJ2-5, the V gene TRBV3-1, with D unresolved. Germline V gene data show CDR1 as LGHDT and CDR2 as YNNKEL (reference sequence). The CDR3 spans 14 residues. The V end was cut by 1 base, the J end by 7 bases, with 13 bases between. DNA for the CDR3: TGTGCCAGCAGCCAAGCGCAGCGAACGGGGACCCAGTACTTC. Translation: CASSQAQRTGTQYF.

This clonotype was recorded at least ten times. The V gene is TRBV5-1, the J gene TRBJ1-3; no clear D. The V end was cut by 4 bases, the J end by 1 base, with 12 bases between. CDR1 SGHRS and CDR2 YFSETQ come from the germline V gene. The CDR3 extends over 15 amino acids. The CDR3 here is CASSQSGLSGNTIYF. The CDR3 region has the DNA TGCGCCAGCAGCCAGTCAGGCTTGTCTGGAAACACCATATATTTT.

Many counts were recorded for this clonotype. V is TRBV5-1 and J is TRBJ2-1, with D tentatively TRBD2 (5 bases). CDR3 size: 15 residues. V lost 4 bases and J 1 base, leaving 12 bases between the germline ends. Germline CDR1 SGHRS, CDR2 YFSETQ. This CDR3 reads CASSRGSSSYNEQFF. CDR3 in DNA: TGCGCCAGCAGCCGAGGGTCTTCTTCCTACAATGAGCAGTTCTTC.

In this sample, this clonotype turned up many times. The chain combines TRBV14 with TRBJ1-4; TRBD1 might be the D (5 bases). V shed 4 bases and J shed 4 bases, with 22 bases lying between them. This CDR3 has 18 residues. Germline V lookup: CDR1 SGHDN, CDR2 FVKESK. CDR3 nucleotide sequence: TGTGCCAGCAGCCCCATACAAAGAACCGGGACCTATAATGAAAAACTGTTTTTT. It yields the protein CASSPIQRTGTYNEKLFF.

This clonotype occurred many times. CDR3 in amino acids: CASSPRTGVLDTEAFF. CDR3 sequence (DNA): TGTGCCAGCAGCCCGCGGACAGGGGTTCTTGACACTGAAGCTTTCTTT. The gene calls are TRBV5-5 and TRBJ1-1, with TRBD1 matching over 9 bases. The V and J ends lost 4 bases and 3 bases, in that order; junction bases with no gene match: 10. This CDR3 contains 16 residues. Per the germline V gene, CDR1 is SGHKS and CDR2 is YYEKEE (reference sequence).